The 18 T cell receptor beta chains in this list originate from one sample, sequenced in a study of CDR3 diversity in severe acne. TCRdb ran MiXCR on the PCR reads and lists one entry per CDR3 protein. The sample holds about 93,000 distinct CDR3 sequences, approximately 52% seen once. The sequencing input was blood. The receptor set was obtained from a male donor in good health, serving as a control.

DNA of the CDR3: TGTGCCAGCAGCATACTGGCGGGACGCTACGAGCAGTACTTC. Translating it yields CASSILAGRYEQYF. The gene calls are TRBV5-5 and TRBJ2-7; a weak D match, TRBD2 (6 bases). The V gene's germline CDR1 is SGHKS and CDR2 YYEKEE (reference sequence). V lost 4 bases and J 3 bases, leaving 14 bases between the germline ends. The CDR3 covers 14 residues.

This clonotype was detected many times. The chain is built from TRBV4-1 and TRBJ2-6, with D perhaps TRBD1 or TRBD2 (7 bases each). Germline CDR1 and CDR2: MGHRA and YSYEKL. Trimming left V 0 bases short and J 0 bases short, with 21 bases between. The CDR3 runs 21 residues. CDR3 protein: CASSQDPAQGTTYSGANVLTF. CDR3 bases: TGCGCCAGCAGCCAAGATCCCGCACAGGGGACTACCTACTCTGGGGCCAACGTCCTGACTTTC.

This chain uses TRBV4-3 with TRBJ2-5; D is ambiguous. V shed 4 bases and J shed 8 bases, with 14 bases lying between them. Germline V gene data show CDR1 as LGHNA and CDR2 as YSLEER. The CDR3 contains 13 residues. The CDR3: CASSPVGPGTQYF. The CDR3 DNA reads TGCGCCAGCAGCCCAGTTGGCCCTGGAACCCAGTACTTC.

This clonotype occurred many times. CDR3 in DNA: TGTGCCAGCAGCCAAGATTGGGATGAAGAGACCCAGTACTTC. Amino acids: CASSQDWDEETQYF. The chain links TRBV3-1 to TRBJ2-5; D is unclear. V was clipped by 0 bases and J by 3 bases, with 8 bases between them. This CDR3 is built from 14 residues. Germline V gene lookup returns CDR1 LGHDT and CDR2 YNNKEL (reference sequence).

This clonotype was picked up a small number of times. V usage is TRBV5-8 and J usage is TRBJ2-7, with a tentative D call TRBD2 (7 bases). CDR1 SGHTS and CDR2 YDEGEE come from the germline V gene. The CDR3 has 15 residues. V lost 2 bases and J 5 bases, leaving 17 bases between the germline ends. DNA for the CDR3: TGTGCCAGCAGCTTTGAGGGGGGGCCGGGGGACGAGCAGTACTTC. Its protein product is CASSFEGGPGDEQYF.

This clonotype was seen only a few times. Here the CDR3 DNA reads TGTGCCAGCAGTTTATACCCTAGCGGGGGGGCCATGGACCTCACAGATACGCAGTATTTT. Encoded protein: CASSLYPSGGAMDLTDTQYF. This chain links TRBV28 with TRBJ2-3; 12 bases are shared with TRBD2. The V gene's germline CDR1 is MDHEN and CDR2 SYDVKM. Unmatched junction bases numbered 13, after V lost 1 base and J lost 2 bases. CDR3 length: 20 amino acids.

Comment on this clonotype: Just one base apart from a much larger clone, this may be a read error. The chain joins TRBV19 to TRBJ2-1; TRBD1 or TRBD2 may be the D gene (5 bases each). CDR1 and CDR2 (germline): LNHDA, SQIVND (reference sequence). The CDR3 runs 15 residues. In nucleotides, the CDR3 is TGTGCCAGTAGTCTCCCGGGACGGGGCTACAGTGAGCAGTTCTTC. Amino acids: CASSLPGRGYSEQFF.

This clonotype was found many times. V and J are TRBV24-1 and TRBJ2-3; D call uncertain. Germline values: CDR1 KGHDR, CDR2 SFDVKD. V gave up 1 base and J gave up 2 bases, with 9 bases separating them. The CDR3 runs 15 residues. The CDR3 DNA sequence: TGTGCCACCAGTGATTTTAACGGTTACACAGATACGCAGTATTTT. It yields the protein CATSDFNGYTDTQYF.

A few counts support this clonotype. This rearrangement joins TRBV6-4 to TRBJ2-3; 9 nucleotides agree with TRBD2. The CDR3 consists of 14 residues. Germline-derived CDR1 and CDR2 are MRHNA and SNTAGT. J was trimmed by 5 bases and V by 2 bases; bases with no gene match: 2. The CDR3 reads CASSDAGGGDTQYF. The CDR3 nucleotides are TGTGCCAGCAGTGACGCGGGGGGGGGAGATACGCAGTATTTT.

The V and J genes are TRBV5-1 and TRBJ2-5; 10 positions match TRBD2. The CDR3 has 14 residues. V lost 0 bases, J lost 4 bases, and 0 bases stayed unmatched. CDR1 is SGHRS and CDR2 is YFSETQ in the germline V gene. CDR3 nucleotide sequence: TGCGCCAGCAGCTTGGGACTAGCGGGAGAGACCCAGTACTTC. Its translation is CASSLGLAGETQYF.

The table lists this clonotype with many counts. V usage is TRBV11-2 and J usage is TRBJ1-3; D unresolved. The length of the CDR3 is 15 residues. Germline V gene data show CDR1 as SGHAT and CDR2 as FQNNGV. V was shortened by 1 base and J by 1 base, with 8 bases between the two germline ends. The CDR3 DNA follows: TGTGCCAGCAGCTTAGGGAGCGGGTCTGGAAACACCATATATTTT. Translating it yields CASSLGSGSGNTIYF.

The chain links TRBV19 to TRBJ1-1; possibly TRBD1 for D (6 bases). Trimming left V 5 bases short and J 3 bases short, with 10 bases between. The CDR3 runs to 13 residues. Looked up from germline, CDR1 is LNHDA and CDR2 is SQIVND (reference sequence). For the CDR3, the DNA is TGTGCCAGTAGTCGGAGGGGGGACACTGAAGCTTTCTTT. Translation gives CASSRRGDTEAFF.

The chain employs TRBV29-1 and TRBJ1-2; TRBD1 is a possible D gene (6 bases). This CDR3 comprises 14 residues. Germline V gives CDR1 SQVTM, CDR2 ANQGSEA. V was pared by 5 bases and J by 4 bases, with 17 bases between. The CDR3 coding sequence is TGCAGCGTTTTTTTTTTTCAGGGGATCTATGGCTACACCTTC. Its translation: CSVFFFQGIYGYTF.

Remarks on this clonotype: This may be a read error: a much more frequent sequence differs by one nucleotide. This sequence joins TRBV6-1 and TRBJ1-5, with no clear D. The ends were cut back, 8 bases at V and 7 bases at J, with 9 bases in the middle. CDR3 length: 11 residues. CDR1 and CDR2 (germline): MNHNS, SASEGT. CDR3: CASGALQPQHF. The CDR3 nucleotides are TGTGCCAGCGGTGCTCTACAGCCCCAGCATTTT.

The chain employs TRBV9 and TRBJ2-3; no firm D call. The CDR3 has 15 residues. Trimming shortened V by 3 bases and J by 2 bases, and 13 bases separated the two germline ends. Germline V gene sequence: CDR1 SGDLS, CDR2 YYNGEE. CDR3 DNA sequence: TGTGCCAGCAGCGCAACGCCTGGCCCCACAGATACGCAGTATTTT. Its protein is CASSATPGPTDTQYF.

The V gene is TRBV5-4, the J gene TRBJ2-1, with 12 bases that match TRBD2. J gave up 8 bases and V 0 bases, and 6 bases lay outside the gene matches. This CDR3 region has 16 residues. Per the germline V gene, CDR1 is SGHNT and CDR2 is YYREEE (reference sequence). CDR3 nucleotide sequence: TGTGCCAGCAGCTTGGCCCTAGCGGGGGGGCTCTATGAGCAGTTCTTC. Protein sequence: CASSLALAGGLYEQFF.

This chain uses TRBV9 with TRBJ1-2, with 8 nucleotides matching TRBD1. Trimming cost V 4 bases and J 4 bases; bases outside gene matches: 6. The CDR3 runs to 14 residues. Germline CDR1 SGDLS, CDR2 YYNGEE. Here the CDR3 reads CASSFGDRSYGYTF. CDR3 bases: TGTGCCAGCAGCTTCGGGGACAGGTCCTATGGCTACACCTTC.

The chain is built from TRBV6-1 and TRBJ1-3; no reliable D call. The ends were cut back, 6 bases at V and 1 base at J, with 7 bases in the middle. The CDR3 has 13 residues. Germline V gene data show CDR1 as MNHNS and CDR2 as SASEGT. Here the CDR3 DNA reads TGTGCCAGCAGGGTTTCTTCTGGAAACACCATATATTTT. This translates into CASRVSSGNTIYF.